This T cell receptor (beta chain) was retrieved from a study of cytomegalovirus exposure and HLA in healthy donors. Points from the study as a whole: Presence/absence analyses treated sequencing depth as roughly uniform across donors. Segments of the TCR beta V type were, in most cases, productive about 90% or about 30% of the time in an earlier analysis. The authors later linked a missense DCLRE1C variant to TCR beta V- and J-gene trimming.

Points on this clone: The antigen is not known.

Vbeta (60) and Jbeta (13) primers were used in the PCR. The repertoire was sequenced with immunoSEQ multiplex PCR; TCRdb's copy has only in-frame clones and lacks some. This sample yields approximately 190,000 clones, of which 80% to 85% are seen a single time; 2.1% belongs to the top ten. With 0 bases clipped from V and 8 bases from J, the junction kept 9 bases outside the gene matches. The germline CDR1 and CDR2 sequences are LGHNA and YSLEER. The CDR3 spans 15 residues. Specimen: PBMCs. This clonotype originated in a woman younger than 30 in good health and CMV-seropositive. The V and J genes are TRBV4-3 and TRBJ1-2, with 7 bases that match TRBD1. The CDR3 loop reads CASSQDRLTGDGYTF. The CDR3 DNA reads TGCGCCAGCAGCCAAGATCGGTTAACAGGGGACGGCTACACCTTC.